The 9 T cell receptor beta chains below come from one sample, sequenced in a study of cytomegalovirus exposure and HLA in healthy donors. In the PCR, 60 Vbeta and 13 Jbeta primers were used. The table came from immunoSEQ multiplex PCR; TCRdb's copy has only in-frame clones and leaves some out. Among approximately 150,000 clones listed, 82% were seen once. The material sequenced was PBMCs. The receptors were sampled from a man younger than 30 in good health and CMV-seropositive.

This clone has only one observation. The chain couples TRBV28 to TRBJ1-1, with 7 bases fitting TRBD1. The J segment lost 1 base and the V segment lost 5 bases, leaving 7 bases of the junction unmatched. The CDR3 contains 15 residues. Germline CDR1 is MDHEN and CDR2 is SYDVKM. The CDR3 sequence is CASSLRGRGNTEAFF. CDR3 nucleotides: TGTGCCAGCAGTCTAAGGGGGCGCGGGAACACTGAAGCTTTCTTT.

This clone came up once. V gene TRBV19 combines with J gene TRBJ2-3; weak D call: TRBD1 (5 bases). Per germline, CDR1 LNHDA and CDR2 SQIVND (reference sequence). The V gene lost 5 bases and the J gene lost 0 bases, with 18 bases spanning the gap. The CDR3 totals 17 residues. CDR3 bases: TGTGCCAGTAGTCCTCTCGACAGTTATACTAGCACAGATACGCAGTATTTT. Its protein is CASSPLDSYTSTDTQYF. Looking up the rest from reference TRBV19 and TRBJ2-3 gives the full variable domain: DGGITQSPKYLFRKEGQNVTLSCEQNLNHDAMYWYRQDPGQGLRLIYYSQIVNDFQKGDIAEGYSVSREKKESFPLTVTSAQKNPTAFYLCASSPLDSYTSTDTQYFGPGTRLTVL.

The V and J genes are TRBV7-8 and TRBJ1-1, with D perhaps matching TRBD1 (6 bases). V was trimmed by 4 bases and J by 1 base, leaving 13 bases between them. The CDR3 is 15 residues long. Germline loops: CDR1 SGHVS, CDR2 FQNEAQ. The DNA of the CDR3 is TGTGCCAGCAGCTCGACAGGTGCGGCGAACACTGAAGCTTTCTTT. This translates into CASSSTGAANTEAFF.

This rearrangement joins TRBV5-4 to TRBJ2-3, with D tentatively TRBD2 (5 bases). Trimming stripped 0 bases from V and 6 bases from J, with 11 bases between. Germline lookup yields CDR1 SGHNT and CDR2 YYREEE (reference sequence). CDR3 length equals 14 residues. The CDR3 DNA reads TGTGCCAGCAGCTTGGTCGGGGTTCCGGATACGCAGTATTTT. Its protein product is CASSLVGVPDTQYF.

The chain links TRBV5-4 to TRBJ2-3, with a possible D match to TRBD2 (7 bases). The CDR3 length is 15 residues. V was trimmed by 10 bases and J by 5 bases, leaving 23 bases between them. Germline V gives CDR1 SGHNT, CDR2 YYREEE (reference sequence). The chain's CDR3 is CAGRAGASSEDTQYF. In nucleotides, the CDR3 is TGTGCCGGGAGGGCAGGGGCCTCTTCGGAAGATACGCAGTATTTT.

The chain is built from TRBV9 and TRBJ2-1; TRBD2 is a possible D gene (6 bases). V shed 3 bases and J shed 2 bases, with 18 bases lying between them. Germline values: CDR1 SGDLS, CDR2 YYNGEE. The CDR3 totals 17 residues. For the CDR3, the DNA is TGTGCCAGCAGCGGCCACGGAGGGAGACGCGCCTACAATGAGCAGTTCTTC. This gives the protein CASSGHGGRRAYNEQFF.

Details on this clone: Other nucleotide sequences in the sample specify the same CDR3. J is TRBJ2-2 and V is TRBV5-1; a weak D match, TRBD2 (6 bases). Deletions cut 1 base from V and 1 base from J, with 8 bases between. The CDR3 is made up of 15 amino acids. CDR1 is SGHRS, CDR2 YFSETQ, per germline. Here the CDR3 reads CASSLSGVNTGELFF. The CDR3 region has the DNA TGCGCCAGCAGCTTGTCGGGAGTGAACACCGGGGAGCTGTTTTTT.

The chain joins TRBV14 to TRBJ2-7; 8 positions agree with TRBD2. Unmatched junction bases numbered 14, after V lost 0 bases and J lost 1 base. The germline CDR1 and CDR2 sequences are SGHDN and FVKESK. The CDR3 length is 19 residues. Here the CDR3 DNA reads TGTGCCAGCAGCCAAGATGGTCGGTGGGGCGGGAGGTGGTCCTACGAGCAGTACTTC. Its protein is CASSQDGRWGGRWSYEQYF.

The CDR3 protein is CATSRAEADTQYF. CDR3 bases: TGTGCCACCAGCAGAGCAGAGGCAGATACGCAGTATTTT. V is TRBV15 and J is TRBJ2-3; no clear D. Germline CDR1 and CDR2: LNHNV and YYDKDF (reference sequence). The CDR3 is made up of 13 amino acids. The V end lost 1 base, the J end lost 4 bases, and 6 bases lay between the germline ends.